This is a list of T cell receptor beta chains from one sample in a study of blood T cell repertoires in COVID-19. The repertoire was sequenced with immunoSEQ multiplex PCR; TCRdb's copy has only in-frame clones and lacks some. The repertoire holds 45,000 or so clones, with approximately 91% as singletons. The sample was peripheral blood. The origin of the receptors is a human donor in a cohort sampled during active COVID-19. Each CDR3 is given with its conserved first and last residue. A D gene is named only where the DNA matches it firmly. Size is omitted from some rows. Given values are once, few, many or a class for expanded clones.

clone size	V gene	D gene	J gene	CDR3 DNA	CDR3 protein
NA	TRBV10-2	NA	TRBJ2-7	TGCGCCAGCAGTGAAAGTGCATGGGACAACTACGAGCAGTACTTC	CASSESAWDNYEQYF
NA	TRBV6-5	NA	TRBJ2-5	TGTGCCAGCAGCCAAGCCCAAGAGACCCAGTACTTC	CASSQAQETQYF
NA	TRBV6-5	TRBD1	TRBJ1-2	TGTGCCAGCAGTTACCAGGGGGCGAACTATGGCTACACCTTC	CASSYQGANYGYTF
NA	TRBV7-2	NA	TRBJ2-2	TGTGCCAGCAGCTTAGCTCAGGGGGGTGGCGGGGAGCTGTTTTTT	CASSLAQGGGGELFF
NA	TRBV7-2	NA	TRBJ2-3	TGTGCCAGCAGCTTAGTTCGGTTGGGGCCGGCGGATACGCAGTATTTT	CASSLVRLGPADTQYF
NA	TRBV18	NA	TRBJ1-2	TGTGCCAGCTCACGAGGAGAGGGCTACACCTTC	CASSRGEGYTF
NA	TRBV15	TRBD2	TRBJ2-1	TGTGCCACCAGCAGAGATCTAAGCGGGGGATTCTACAATGAGCAGTTCTTC	CATSRDLSGGFYNEQFF
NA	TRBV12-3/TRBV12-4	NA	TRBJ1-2	TGTGCCAGCAGTTCGAGGCGTAACTATGGCTACACCTTC	CASSSRRNYGYTF
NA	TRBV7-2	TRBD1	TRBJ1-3	TGTGCCAGCAGCTTAGCGCTGACAGGGGGCTTGGGAAACACCATATATTTT	CASSLALTGGLGNTIYF
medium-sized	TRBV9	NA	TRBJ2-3	TGTGCCAGCAGCTCAGGGTGGGGTTTCACAGATACGCAGTATTTT	CASSSGWGFTDTQYF
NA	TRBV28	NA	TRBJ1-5	TGTGCCAGCAGAGAGACAGCGAATCAGCCCCAGCATTTT	CASRETANQPQHF
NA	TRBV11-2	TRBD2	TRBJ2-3	TGTGCCAGCAGCTTAGATTGGGCGGGGGGGCCAGCAGATACGCAGTATTTT	CASSLDWAGGPADTQYF
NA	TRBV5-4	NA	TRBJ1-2	TGTGCCAGCAGCCACGCCGGGGGGGACTATGGCTACACCTTC	CASSHAGGDYGYTF
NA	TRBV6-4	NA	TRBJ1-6	TGTGCCAGCAGTGACTTCAGCGAGGGTTCACCCCTCCACTTT	CASSDFSEGSPLHF
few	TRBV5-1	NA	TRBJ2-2	TGCGCCAGCAGCTTGGGCGAAGGGGCGGCCGGGGAGCTGTTTTTT	CASSLGEGAAGELFF
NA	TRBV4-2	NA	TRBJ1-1	TGTGCCAGCAGCCACGAAATCTCAGGGGCTGAAGCTTTCTTT	CASSHEISGAEAFF
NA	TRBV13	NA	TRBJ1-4	TGTGCCAGCAGCTTAGCAGGGGCGGGCGAAAAACTGTTTTTT	CASSLAGAGEKLFF
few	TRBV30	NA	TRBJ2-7	TGTGCCTGGAGTGTTAGTACCTACGAGCAGTACTTC	CAWSVSTYEQYF
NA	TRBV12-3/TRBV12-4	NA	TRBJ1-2	TGTGCCAGCAGTTTTTTCGATGCGGGAGGCTACACCTTC	CASSFFDAGGYTF
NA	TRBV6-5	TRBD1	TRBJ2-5	TGTGCCAGCAGTTATTCGACAGGGGGCGCAGAGACCCAGTACTTC	CASSYSTGGAETQYF
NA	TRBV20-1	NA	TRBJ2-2	TGCAGTGCTAGCGGGGCCGGGGAGCTGTTTTTT	CSASGAGELFF
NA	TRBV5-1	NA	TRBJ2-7	TGCGCCACCCGACCCGACAACTCCTACGAGCAGTACTTC	CATRPDNSYEQYF
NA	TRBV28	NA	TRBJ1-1	TGTGCCAGCATGGTGGGAGGGCCGGGCACTGAAGCTTTCTTT	CASMVGGPGTEAFF
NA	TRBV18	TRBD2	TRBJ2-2	TGTGCCAGCTCACCACTCGGACTAGCGGGGGGGCGATCCACCGGGGAGCTGTTTTTT	CASSPLGLAGGRSTGELFF
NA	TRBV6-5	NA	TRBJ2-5	TGTGCCAGCAGACGAGGTTGGTTCGGGGAGACCCAGTACTTC	CASRRGWFGETQYF
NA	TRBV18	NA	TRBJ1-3	TGTGCCAGCTCACCATCCCTCATCATGGTTGGTCACTTCTCTGGAAACACCATATATTTT	CASSPSLIMVGHFSGNTIYF
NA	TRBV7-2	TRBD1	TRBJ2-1	TGTGCCAGCAGCCAGGACAGGGGGCGCGGTGAGCAGTTCTTC	CASSQDRGRGEQFF
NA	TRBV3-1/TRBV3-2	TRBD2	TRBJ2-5	TGTGCCAGCAGCCAAGTTGAGCGGGGGGCCCAAGGGGAGGAGACCCAGTACTTC	CASSQVERGAQGEETQYF
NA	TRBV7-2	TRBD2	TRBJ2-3	TGTGCCAGCAGCTATAGCGGGGGGGGGCCAGATACGCAGTATTTT	CASSYSGGGPDTQYF
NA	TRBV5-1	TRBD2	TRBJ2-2	TGCGCCAGCAGCTTGGCTCTAGCGGGGGACGTCACCGGGGAGCTGTTTTTT	CASSLALAGDVTGELFF
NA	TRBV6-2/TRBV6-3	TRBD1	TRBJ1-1	TGTGCCAGCAGTTGGGGACAGGGTGTCACTGAAGCTTTCTTT	CASSWGQGVTEAFF
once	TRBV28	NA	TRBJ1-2	TGTGCCAGCATCGGTGGGGGGTATGGCTACACCTTC	CASIGGGYGYTF
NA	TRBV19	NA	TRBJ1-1	TGTGCCAGTAGTACTCAGGTGTGGACTGAAGCTTTCTTT	CASSTQVWTEAFF
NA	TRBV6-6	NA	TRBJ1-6	TGTGCCAGCACCACGGGGAGCTCCTATAATTCACCCCTCCACTTT	CASTTGSSYNSPLHF
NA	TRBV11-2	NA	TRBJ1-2	TGTGCCAGCAGCTTAACCGGGGGTAGAGACTATGGCTACACCTTC	CASSLTGGRDYGYTF
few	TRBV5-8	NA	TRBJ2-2	TGTGCCAGCAGCCTCGGGATGGGAACCGGGGAGCTGTTTTTT	CASSLGMGTGELFF
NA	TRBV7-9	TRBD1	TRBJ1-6	TGTGCCAGCAGCTCGCTGGGACAGGGGACCGAACCCCTCCACTTT	CASSSLGQGTEPLHF
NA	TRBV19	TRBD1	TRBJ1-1	TGTGCCAGTAGTTCTCGACAGGGACCGAACACTGAAGCTTTCTTT	CASSSRQGPNTEAFF
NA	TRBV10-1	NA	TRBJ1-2	TGCGCCAGCAGTGCCGGGTTCGATGGCTACACCTTC	CASSAGFDGYTF
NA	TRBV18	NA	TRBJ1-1	TGTGCCAGCTCACCCTCGGACATACTAAACACTGAAGCTTTCTTT	CASSPSDILNTEAFF
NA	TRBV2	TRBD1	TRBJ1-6	TGTGCCAGCAGGTCGGGACAGGACGATTCACCCCTCCACTTT	CASRSGQDDSPLHF
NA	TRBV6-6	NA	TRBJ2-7	TGTGCCAGCAGGGGGTCGGGGCGGGGAACCTACGAGCAGTACTTC	CASRGSGRGTYEQYF
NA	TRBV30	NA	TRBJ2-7	TGTGCCTGGAGTCCAGGACATACTTACGAGCAGTACTTC	CAWSPGHTYEQYF